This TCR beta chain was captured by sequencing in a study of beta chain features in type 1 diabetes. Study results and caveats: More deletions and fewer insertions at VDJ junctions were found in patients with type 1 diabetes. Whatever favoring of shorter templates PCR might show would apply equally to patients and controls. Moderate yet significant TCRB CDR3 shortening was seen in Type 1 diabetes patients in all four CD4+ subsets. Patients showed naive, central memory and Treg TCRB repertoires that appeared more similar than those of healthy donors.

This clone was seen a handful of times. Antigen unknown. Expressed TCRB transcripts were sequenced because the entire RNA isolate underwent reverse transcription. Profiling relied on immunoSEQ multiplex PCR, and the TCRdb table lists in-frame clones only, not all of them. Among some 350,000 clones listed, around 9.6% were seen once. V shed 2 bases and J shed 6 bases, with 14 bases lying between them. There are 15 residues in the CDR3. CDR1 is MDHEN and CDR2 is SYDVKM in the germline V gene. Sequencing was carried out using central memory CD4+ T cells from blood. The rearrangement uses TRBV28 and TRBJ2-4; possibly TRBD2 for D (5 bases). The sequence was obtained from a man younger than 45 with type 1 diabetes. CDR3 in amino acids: CASSLGRALGNIQYF. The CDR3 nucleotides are TGTGCCAGCAGTTTAGGGCGGGCCTTGGGAAACATTCAGTACTTC.